This TCR beta chain is drawn from a study of blood T cells in healthy people across ages. In its sample, this clonotype was seen many times. In terms of origin and age, donors were healthy Caucasian individuals from Russia aged about 6 to 90. Together with a sample-barcoded 5' primer, a J-beta primer mix was included in a second PCR lasting 7 to 11 cycles. TCRdb re-called the 5' RACE reads with MiXCR, one entry per CDR3 protein. Of hundreds of thousands of distinct CDR3 sequences listed, 29% are singletons. The germline V gene has CDR1 SGHTA and CDR2 FQGNSA. CDR3 size: 13 residues. V was cut by 3 bases and J by 3 bases, with 9 bases left in between.

This sequence originates from a woman older than 75 in good health. The sample comprised blood. This rearrangement joins TRBV7-2 to TRBJ2-7; no reliable D call. In DNA form, the CDR3 reads TGTGCCAGCAGCTTCGACATATACTACGAGCAGTACTTC. Amino acids: CASSFDIYYEQYF.